The source of this T cell receptor beta chain is a study of vaccination and CD4 T cells after COVID-19. About the research overall: At a median about 91 days (range 35 to 161) after diagnosis, post-COVID samples were drawn.

Germline CDR1 and CDR2: SGHTA and FQGNSA. This CDR3 has 11 residues. The V end was cut by 2 bases, the J end by 6 bases, with 2 bases between. An Oncomine TCR Beta short-read assay was used to sequence the DNA from cultured CD4+ T cells. TCRdb reprocessed the PCR reads via MiXCR and lists one record per CDR3 protein. The sample has around 7,600 distinct CDR3 sequences, about half seen once; the top ten hold 24%. Described treatment: approximately 9-day PBMC culture with coronavirus spike peptide pools or control peptides (ViraFEST assay). The unexposed donor's CD4+ T cells were collected before the COVID-19 pandemic (2011-2018). Antigen-specific T cells were expanded with peptide pools by ViraFEST, and TCRs were then sequenced. Half the growth medium was swapped for new IL-2 medium on days 3 and 7. This clonotype was found a few times. No antigen is known for it.

The clonotype was recovered from a human donor in good health. Sequencing used CD4+ T cells from blood, cultured in vitro. The V gene is TRBV7-2, the J gene TRBJ2-1; D unresolved. This CDR3 is CASSLFNEQFF. The CDR3 coding sequence is TGTGCCAGCAGCTTATTCAATGAGCAGTTCTTC. Complete variable domain (other parts from reference TRBV7-2 and TRBJ2-1): GAGVSQSPSNKVTEKGKDVELRCDPISGHTALYWYRQSLGQGLEFLIYFQGNSAPDKSGLPSDRFSAERTGGSVSTLTIQRTQQEDSAVYLCASSLFNEQFFGPGTRLTVL.